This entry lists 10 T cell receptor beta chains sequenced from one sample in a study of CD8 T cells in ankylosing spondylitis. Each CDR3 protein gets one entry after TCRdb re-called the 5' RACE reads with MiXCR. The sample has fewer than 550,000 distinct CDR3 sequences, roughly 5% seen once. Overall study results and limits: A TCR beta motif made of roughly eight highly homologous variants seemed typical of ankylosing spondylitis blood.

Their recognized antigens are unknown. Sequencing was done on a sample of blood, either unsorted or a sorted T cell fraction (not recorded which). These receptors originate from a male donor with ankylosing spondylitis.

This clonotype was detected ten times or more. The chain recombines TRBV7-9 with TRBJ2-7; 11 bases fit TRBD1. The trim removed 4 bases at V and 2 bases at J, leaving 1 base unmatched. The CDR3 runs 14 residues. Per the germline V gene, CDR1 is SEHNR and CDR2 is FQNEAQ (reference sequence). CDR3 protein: CASSSDRGPYEQYF. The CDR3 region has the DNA TGTGCCAGCAGCTCGGACAGGGGGCCCTACGAGCAGTACTTC. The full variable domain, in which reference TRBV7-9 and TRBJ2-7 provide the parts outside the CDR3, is DTGVSQNPRHKITKRGQNVTFRCDPISEHNRLYWYRQTLGQGPEFLTYFQNEAQLEKSRLLSDRFSAERPKGSFSTLEIQRTEQGDSAMYLCASSSDRGPYEQYFGPGTRLTVT.

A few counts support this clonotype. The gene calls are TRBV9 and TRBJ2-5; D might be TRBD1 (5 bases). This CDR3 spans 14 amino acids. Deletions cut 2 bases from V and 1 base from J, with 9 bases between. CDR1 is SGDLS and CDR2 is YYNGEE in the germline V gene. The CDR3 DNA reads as TGTGCCAGCAGCGTCAACAGGTTCCAAGAGACCCAGTACTTC. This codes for CASSVNRFQETQYF. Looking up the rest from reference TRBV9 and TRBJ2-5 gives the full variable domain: DSGVTQTPKHLITATGQRVTLRCSPRSGDLSVYWYQQSLDQGLQFLIQYYNGEERAKGNILERFSAQQFPDLHSELNLSSLELGDSALYFCASSVNRFQETQYFGPGTRLLVL.

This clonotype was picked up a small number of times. The CDR3 nucleotides read TGTGCCAGCAGCTTTTCCGGGACTAGCGGGAGTCCAAGCACAGATACGCAGTATTTT. This sequence encodes CASSFSGTSGSPSTDTQYF. V is TRBV5-4 and J is TRBJ2-3; 14 bases are a match to TRBD2. The CDR3 covers 19 residues. The junction had 8 bases not matched to a gene; V was cut back by 2 bases and J by 0 bases. Germline-derived CDR1 and CDR2 are SGHNT and YYREEE (reference sequence).

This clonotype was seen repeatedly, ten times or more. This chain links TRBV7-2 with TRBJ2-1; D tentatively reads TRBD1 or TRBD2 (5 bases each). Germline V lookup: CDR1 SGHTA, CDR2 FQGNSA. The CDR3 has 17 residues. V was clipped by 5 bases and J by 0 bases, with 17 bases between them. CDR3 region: CASSPGAGRNSYNEQFF. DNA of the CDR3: TGTGCCAGCAGCCCCGGGGCAGGGCGGAACTCCTACAATGAGCAGTTCTTC.

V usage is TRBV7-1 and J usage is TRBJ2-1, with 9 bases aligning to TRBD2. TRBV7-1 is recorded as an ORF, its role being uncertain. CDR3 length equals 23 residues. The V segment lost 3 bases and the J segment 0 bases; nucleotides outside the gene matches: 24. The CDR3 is CASSSIGPSTAGGFINSYNEQFF. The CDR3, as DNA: TGTGCCAGCAGCTCCATAGGGCCCTCTACTGCGGGGGGGTTTATTAACTCCTACAATGAGCAGTTCTTC.

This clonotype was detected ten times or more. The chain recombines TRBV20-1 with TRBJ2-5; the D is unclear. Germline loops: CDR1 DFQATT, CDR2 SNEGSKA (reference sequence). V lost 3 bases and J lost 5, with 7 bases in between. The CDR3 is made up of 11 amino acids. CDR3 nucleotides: TGCAGTGCTAGGGGCTCCGAGACCCAGTACTTC. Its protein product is CSARGSETQYF.

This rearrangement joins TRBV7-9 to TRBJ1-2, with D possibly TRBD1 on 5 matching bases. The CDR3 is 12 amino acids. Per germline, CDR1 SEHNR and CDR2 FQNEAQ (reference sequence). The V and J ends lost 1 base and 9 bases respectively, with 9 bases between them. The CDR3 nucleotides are TGTGCCAGCAGCTTAGTTCAGGACAGCTACACCTTC. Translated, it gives CASSLVQDSYTF.

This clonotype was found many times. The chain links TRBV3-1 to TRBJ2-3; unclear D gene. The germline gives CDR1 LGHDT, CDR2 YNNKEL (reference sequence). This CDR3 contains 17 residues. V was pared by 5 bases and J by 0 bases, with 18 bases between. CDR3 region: CASSGGVGRFSTDTQYF. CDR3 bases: TGTGCCAGCAGCGGTGGCGTTGGACGTTTTAGCACAGATACGCAGTATTTT.

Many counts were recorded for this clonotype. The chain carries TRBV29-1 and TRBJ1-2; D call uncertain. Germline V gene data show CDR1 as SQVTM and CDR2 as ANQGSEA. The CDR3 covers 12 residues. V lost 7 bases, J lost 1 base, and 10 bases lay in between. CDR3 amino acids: CSAIRSNYGYTF. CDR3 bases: TGCAGCGCTATCCGGAGTAACTATGGCTACACCTTC.

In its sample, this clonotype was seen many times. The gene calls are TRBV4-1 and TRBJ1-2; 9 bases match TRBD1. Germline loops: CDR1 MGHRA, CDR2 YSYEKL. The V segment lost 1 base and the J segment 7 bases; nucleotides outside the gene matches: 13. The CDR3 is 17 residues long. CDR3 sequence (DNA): TGCGCCAGCAGCCAAGTCGGGACAGGGAACAACCACTGTGGCTACACCTTC. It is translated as CASSQVGTGNNHCGYTF.